These T cell receptor beta chains were read from a single sample in a study of early T cells in non-severe SARS-CoV-2 infection. TCRdb analysed the 5' RACE reads with MiXCR anew, one entry per CDR3 protein. The data contain 95,000 to 100,000 distinct CDR3 sequences, around 14% of them singletons. Specimen: whole blood. The receptors originated from an adult who was a healthcare worker with PCR-confirmed SARS-CoV-2 infection or an uninfected control (not recorded which). Both conserved end residues are part of each CDR3. The order of the fields is clone size, J gene, V gene, D gene, CDR3 length, CDR3 protein, CDR3 DNA. A D gene is named only where the DNA matches it firmly. Rows give clone size only sometimes, using once, few, many, or a class for an expanded clone.

>.|TRBJ1-1|TRBV6-5|.|13
CASGQGRGTEAFF
TGTGCCAGCGGTCAGGGTAGAGGCACTGAAGCTTTCTTT
>.|TRBJ2-1|TRBV7-6|TRBD1|14
CASSLLGQDNEQFF
TGTGCCAGCAGCTTATTGGGACAGGACAATGAGCAGTTCTTC
>many|TRBJ2-4|TRBV7-2|TRBD1|14
CASSPGTGGNIQYF
TGTGCCAGCTCCCCTGGGACAGGGGGAAACATTCAGTACTTC
>many|TRBJ2-1|TRBV29-1|.|10
CSVTLNEQFF
TGCAGCGTGACGTTGAATGAGCAGTTCTTC
>many|TRBJ1-2|TRBV10-3|.|13
CAISVQGNYGYTF
TGTGCCATCAGTGTACAGGGTAACTATGGCTACACCTTC
>few|TRBJ1-6|TRBV18|.|16
CASSPRGGLYNSPLHF
TGTGCCAGCTCCCCTAGAGGAGGCCTCTATAATTCACCCCTCCACTTT
>.|TRBJ2-1|TRBV7-2|.|16
CASSPERIRGNNEQFF
TGTGCCAGCAGCCCCGAGCGGATTCGTGGGAACAATGAGCAGTTCTTC
>.|TRBJ1-2|TRBV6-1|TRBD1|13
CARLDRGAYGYTF
TGTGCCAGACTGGACAGGGGGGCCTATGGCTACACCTTC
>many|TRBJ1-1|TRBV29-1|.|12
CSVGPPDVEAFF
TGCAGCGTAGGACCGCCGGACGTTGAAGCTTTCTTT
>.|TRBJ2-1|TRBV6-2/TRBV6-3|.|14
CASSSPYPGDEQFF
TGTGCCAGCAGCTCTCCTTACCCTGGGGATGAGCAGTTCTTC
>many|TRBJ2-7|TRBV6-5|.|14
CASNRISGVGEQYF
TGTGCCAGCAATCGCATCTCGGGAGTCGGCGAGCAGTACTTC
>many|TRBJ2-7|TRBV7-9|.|10
CASASYEQYF
TGTGCCAGCGCCTCCTACGAGCAGTACTTC
>.|TRBJ1-5|TRBV10-2|.|13
CASSERVAQPQHF
TGCGCCAGCAGTGAACGGGTCGCTCAGCCCCAGCATTTT
>.|TRBJ2-1|TRBV18|TRBD2|15
CASSPPRGGPDEQFF
TGTGCCAGCTCACCACCGCGGGGGGGCCCGGATGAGCAGTTCTTC
>few|TRBJ1-1|TRBV20-1|TRBD1|12
CSAPGQGSEAFF
TGCAGTGCACCGGGACAGGGGTCTGAAGCTTTCTTT
>few|TRBJ1-1|TRBV18|TRBD1|14
CASSPLDRGTEAFF
TGTGCCAGCTCACCATTGGACAGGGGGACTGAAGCTTTCTTT
>many|TRBJ2-7|TRBV12-3/TRBV12-4|TRBD1|15
CASRLGTGDPYEQYF
TGTGCCAGCAGATTAGGGACAGGGGACCCCTACGAGCAGTACTTC
>many|TRBJ2-5|TRBV7-2|.|13
CASSLDLRGTQYF
TGTGCCAGCAGCTTAGATCTGCGGGGCACCCAGTACTTC
>many|TRBJ2-3|TRBV27|.|12
CASGPWADTQYF
TGTGCCAGCGGGCCGTGGGCAGATACGCAGTATTTT
>few|TRBJ2-2|TRBV6-4|.|14
CASSRELSTGELFF
TGTGCCAGCAGTAGGGAACTTTCCACCGGGGAGCTGTTTTTT
>few|TRBJ1-1|TRBV12-3/TRBV12-4|TRBD1|16
CASSFPGTGGSTEAFF
TGTGCCAGCAGTTTCCCCGGGACAGGGGGCTCCACTGAAGCTTTCTTT
>many|TRBJ2-5|TRBV7-7|TRBD1|15
CASSPGTAEQETQYF
TGTGCTAGCAGCCCCGGGACAGCCGAACAAGAGACCCAGTACTTC
>many|TRBJ2-5|TRBV29-1|.|12
CSVEGGEETQYF
TGCAGCGTTGAAGGTGGGGAAGAGACCCAGTACTTC
>.|TRBJ1-1|TRBV7-2|.|13
CASSYGDYTEAFF
TGTGCCAGCAGCTACGGGGATTACACTGAAGCTTTCTTT
>many|TRBJ2-7|TRBV29-1|.|12
CSEGTLTYEQYF
TGCAGCGAAGGGACCCTTACCTACGAGCAGTACTTC
>few|TRBJ1-4|TRBV9|.|14
CASSVRGSNEKLFF
TGTGCCAGCAGCGTACGGGGTTCGAATGAAAAACTGTTTTTT
>.|TRBJ2-2|TRBV6-5|.|14
CASSYSIVAGELFF
TGTGCCAGCAGTTACTCGATCGTCGCCGGGGAGCTGTTTTTT
>many|TRBJ1-1|TRBV9|.|15
CASSVVAAGNTEAFF
TGTGCCAGCAGCGTAGTTGCGGCAGGGAACACTGAAGCTTTCTTT